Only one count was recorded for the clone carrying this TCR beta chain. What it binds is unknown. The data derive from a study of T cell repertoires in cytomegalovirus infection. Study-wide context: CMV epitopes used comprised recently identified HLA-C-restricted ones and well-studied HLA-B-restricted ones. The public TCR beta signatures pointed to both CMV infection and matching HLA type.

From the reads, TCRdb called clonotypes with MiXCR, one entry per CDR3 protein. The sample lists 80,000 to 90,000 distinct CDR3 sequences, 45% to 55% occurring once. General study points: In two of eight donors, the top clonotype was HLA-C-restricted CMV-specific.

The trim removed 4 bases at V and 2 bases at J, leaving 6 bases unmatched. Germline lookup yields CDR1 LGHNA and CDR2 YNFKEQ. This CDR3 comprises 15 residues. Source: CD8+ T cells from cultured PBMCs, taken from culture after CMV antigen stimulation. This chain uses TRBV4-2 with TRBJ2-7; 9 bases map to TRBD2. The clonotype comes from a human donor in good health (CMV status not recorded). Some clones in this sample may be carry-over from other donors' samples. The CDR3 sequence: CASSPLAGGAYEQYF. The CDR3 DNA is TGTGCCAGCAGCCCCTTGGCGGGGGGGGCCTACGAGCAGTACTTC.